Following are 31 T cell receptor beta chains from one sample sequenced in a study of early T cells in non-severe SARS-CoV-2 infection. TCRdb analysed the 5' RACE reads with MiXCR anew, one entry per CDR3 protein. The sample lists fewer than 50,000 distinct CDR3 sequences; approximately 6.1% were seen once. The sequencing input was whole blood. These receptors originate from an adult who was a healthcare worker with PCR-confirmed SARS-CoV-2 infection or an uninfected control (not recorded which).

The chain couples TRBV5-1 to TRBJ1-6, with a possible D match to TRBD1 (5 bases). The CDR3 spans 15 residues. Trimming cost V 2 bases and J 4 bases, with 10 bases left between them. Germline CDR1 reads SGHRS; CDR2 reads YFSETQ. Written as DNA, the CDR3 is TGCGCCAGCAGCTTCCAGGGATCATATAATTCACCCCTCCACTTT. Translating gives CASSFQGSYNSPLHF.

This clonotype appeared many times. The V gene is TRBV11-2, the J gene TRBJ2-5, with 10 bases aligning to TRBD2. V dropped 2 bases and J dropped 5; count of bases not matched to a gene: 8. The CDR3 has 16 amino acids. Germline V gene sequence: CDR1 SGHAT, CDR2 FQNNGV. DNA for the CDR3: TGTGCCAGCAGCTTACTTCCTAGCGGGGGCTTGGAGACCCAGTACTTC. Translating gives CASSLLPSGGLETQYF.

This clonotype was found a few times. The chain uses TRBV18 and TRBJ2-5, with TRBD1 matching over 7 bases. This CDR3 is built from 15 residues. The germline gives CDR1 KGHSH, CDR2 LQKENI. Trimming took 3 bases from V and 2 from J; bases not matched to a gene: 6. The CDR3 nucleotides read TGTGCCAGCTCACCCACAGGGGCACAACAAGAGACCCAGTACTTC. This gives the protein CASSPTGAQQETQYF.

This clonotype was detected ten times or more. The chain carries TRBV15 and TRBJ2-6; D not resolved. Trimming pared 0 bases from V and 4 bases from J, leaving 13 bases between. This CDR3 is built from 17 residues. Germline V CDR1 and CDR2: LNHNV, YYDKDF (reference sequence). The CDR3 coding sequence is TGTGCCACCAGCAGAGAACCAACGGGCTCCGGGGCCAACGTCCTGACTTTC. Its translation: CATSREPTGSGANVLTF.

This clonotype showed up just a few times. The gene calls are TRBV20-1 and TRBJ2-2, with D unresolved. The length of the CDR3 is 15 residues. Germline loops: CDR1 DFQATT, CDR2 SNEGSKA (reference sequence). V lost 6 bases to trimming and J lost 4 bases, with 18 bases between them. CDR3 in DNA: TGCAGTGCCTTTCCCATGGGCGGACGCACCGGGGAGCTGTTTTTT. Translation gives CSAFPMGGRTGELFF.

This clonotype was seen ten or more times. This rearrangement joins TRBV28 to TRBJ2-7; the match to TRBD2 covers 8 bases. The CDR3 covers 16 residues. Germline values: CDR1 MDHEN, CDR2 SYDVKM. The trim removed 2 bases at V and 5 bases at J, leaving 11 bases unmatched. The CDR3 sequence is CASSLRAGGYGHEQYF. The CDR3 DNA follows: TGTGCCAGCAGTTTACGGGCGGGGGGCTACGGACACGAGCAGTACTTC.

This clonotype was observed a handful of times. V usage is TRBV9 and J usage is TRBJ2-7; a possible D gene is TRBD1 (6 bases). V was trimmed by 3 bases and J by 3 bases, leaving 10 bases between them. The CDR3 runs 13 residues. The germline V gene has CDR1 SGDLS and CDR2 YYNGEE. CDR3 loop: CASSEGGLYEQYF. The DNA for the CDR3 is TGTGCCAGCAGCGAAGGGGGTCTCTACGAGCAGTACTTC.

This clonotype was counted ten times or more. CDR3 region: CARKNRQTQYF. CDR3 bases: TGTGCCAGAAAGAACAGGCAGACCCAGTACTTC. J is TRBJ2-5 and V is TRBV21-1; the D call TRBD1 from the table was never checked on the DNA. TRBV21-1 is labeled a pseudogene. The CDR3 spans 11 residues.

This clonotype occurred many times. V is TRBV27 and J is TRBJ1-2; 7 positions match TRBD1. The CDR3 has 14 residues. V shed 6 bases, J shed 8 bases, and the junction held 12 bases outside the gene matches. CDR1 and CDR2 (germline): MNHEY, SMNVEV (reference sequence). CDR3 nucleotides: TGTGCCAGCAGCCCCCAGGGGGGCGCGTTGGGCTACACCTTC. The encoded protein is CASSPQGGALGYTF.

The V and J genes are TRBV28 and TRBJ1-5, with TRBD1 matching 8 bases. The CDR3 runs 16 residues. CDR1 is MDHEN and CDR2 is SYDVKM in the germline V gene. The J segment lost 1 base and the V segment lost 6 bases, leaving 8 bases of the junction unmatched. In DNA, the CDR3 is TGTGCCAGCAGCAGCCCAAGGACAGGGAGCAATCAGCCCCAGCATTTT. This gives the protein CASSSPRTGSNQPQHF.

V and J are TRBV28 and TRBJ2-7, with TRBD2 identical over 8 bases. Germline lookup yields CDR1 MDHEN and CDR2 SYDVKM. The CDR3 covers 15 residues. The V and J ends lost 5 bases and 6 bases, in that order; junction bases with no gene match: 12. Here the CDR3 reads CASSPTGLREGEQYF. Written as DNA, the CDR3 is TGTGCCAGCAGTCCAACGGGACTCCGGGAGGGCGAGCAGTACTTC.

In this sample, this clonotype turned up many times. The V and J genes are TRBV7-9 and TRBJ1-2; TRBD1 matches at 7 bases. The J segment lost 8 bases and the V segment lost 4 bases, leaving 13 bases of the junction unmatched. CDR1 and CDR2 from the germline V gene are SEHNR and FQNEAQ (reference sequence). The CDR3 covers 15 residues. The DNA of the CDR3 is TGTGCCAGCAGCTCCGGAACCTCAGGGGGAGGCGGCTACACCTTC. Translating gives CASSSGTSGGGGYTF.

This clonotype is medium-sized by share. V and J are TRBV7-3 and TRBJ2-1; 15 bases align to TRBD2. Germline loops: CDR1 SGHTA, CDR2 FQGTGA. The trim removed 5 bases at V and 9 bases at J, leaving 8 bases unmatched. The length of the CDR3 is 16 residues. The chain's CDR3 is CASSKGTSGGYGEQFF. CDR3 bases: TGTGCCAGCAGCAAGGGGACTAGCGGGGGGTACGGTGAGCAGTTCTTC.

This clonotype was recorded many times. The chain is built from TRBV12-3 or TRBV12-4 and TRBJ2-5; D ambiguous. Trimming pared 1 base from V and 5 bases from J, leaving 8 bases between. The CDR3 is made up of 13 amino acids. CDR3: CASSLDGLETQYF. CDR3 in DNA: TGTGCCAGCAGTTTAGATGGGTTGGAGACCCAGTACTTC.

This clonotype has ten or more counts. This chain links TRBV4-3 with TRBJ2-1; possible D gene TRBD2, 6 bases. Germline V gives CDR1 LGHNA, CDR2 YSLEER. Trimming pared 1 base from V and 4 bases from J, leaving 14 bases between. There are 16 residues in the CDR3. The CDR3 DNA reads TGCGCCAGCAGCCAAGGATGGCGGGGAATGTACAATGAGCAGTTCTTC. Encoded protein: CASSQGWRGMYNEQFF.

This clonotype was picked up many times. The chain carries TRBV7-9 and TRBJ2-3; D may be TRBD1 (5 bases). In germline, CDR1 is SEHNR, CDR2 FQNEAQ (reference sequence). The CDR3 runs 13 residues. V gave up 5 bases and J gave up 2 bases, with 8 bases separating them. CDR3 protein: CASSGANTDTQYF. The DNA of the CDR3 is TGTGCCAGCAGCGGGGCGAACACAGATACGCAGTATTTT.

This clonotype was recorded many times. The CDR3 region has the DNA TGCAGTGCTAGAGGGGCAGGGGCCTACGAGCAGTACTTC. It specifies CSARGAGAYEQYF. The chain combines TRBV20-1 with TRBJ2-7, with a tentative D call TRBD1 (6 bases). CDR1 and CDR2 from the germline V gene are DFQATT and SNEGSKA (reference sequence). The V gene lost 1 base and the J gene lost 2 bases, with 9 bases spanning the gap. The CDR3 has 13 residues.

This clonotype was seen ten or more times. The V call is TRBV19, the J call TRBJ1-2; TRBD1 agrees at 7 bases. The CDR3 totals 14 residues. The germline CDR1 and CDR2 sequences are LNHDA and SQIVND (reference sequence). After removal of 0 bases from V and 3 bases from J, the junction contained 1 base not matched to a gene. The CDR3 region is CASSIEGTDYGYTF. The CDR3 nucleotides read TGTGCCAGTAGTATAGAAGGGACAGACTATGGCTACACCTTC.

At least ten counts were recorded for this clonotype. The chain combines TRBV21-1 with TRBJ1-1. TRBV21-1 is described as a pseudogene. The CDR3 runs to 12 residues. CDR3: CASSSDCTEAFF. The DNA for the CDR3 is TGTGCCAGCAGCTCCGATTGCACTGAAGCTTTCTTT.

The sample holds a few counts of this clonotype. The chain is built from TRBV2 and TRBJ1-6; 9 bases map to TRBD1. The CDR3 contains 15 residues. CDR1 and CDR2 (germline): SNHLY, FYNNEI. V lost 6 bases to trimming and J lost 7 bases; unmatched junction nucleotides: 7. The CDR3 here is CASRVRDRANSPLHF. CDR3 DNA sequence: TGTGCCAGCAGAGTCCGGGACAGGGCAAATTCACCCCTCCACTTT.

Many counts were recorded for this clonotype. V usage is TRBV11-2 and J usage is TRBJ2-7; 9 nucleotides agree with TRBD1. The CDR3 is 14 residues long. CDR1 is SGHAT, CDR2 FQNNGV, per germline. J was trimmed by 4 bases and V by 5 bases; bases with no gene match: 6. The CDR3 here is CASSAAGTGYEQYF. CDR3 nucleotides: TGTGCCAGCAGCGCCGCCGGGACAGGGTACGAGCAGTACTTC.

This chain connects TRBV6-4 to TRBJ2-1; 9 bases match TRBD1. The junction had 8 bases not matched to a gene; V was cut back by 5 bases and J by 3 bases. Germline V gene sequence: CDR1 MRHNA, CDR2 SNTAGT. The CDR3 covers 16 residues. The CDR3 coding sequence is TGTGCCAGCAGTCAAGCCGGGACAGGGATCTACAATGAGCAGTTCTTC. It translates to CASSQAGTGIYNEQFF.

At least ten counts were recorded for this clonotype. The chain employs TRBV6-2 or TRBV6-3 and TRBJ2-5, with a weak D call TRBD2 (6 bases). Trimming removed 0 bases at V and 4 bases at J, with 12 bases between. Germline CDR1 MNHEY, CDR2 SVGEGT. The CDR3 loop spans 15 amino acids. CDR3 bases: TGTGCCAGCAGTTACTCGTGGCGGGGAGTAGAGACCCAGTACTTC. This encodes CASSYSWRGVETQYF.

This clonotype was observed many times. The rearrangement links TRBV6-5 to TRBJ1-2, with TRBD1 matching 9 bases. Germline V lookup: CDR1 MNHEY, CDR2 SVGAGI. The CDR3 length is 18 residues. The trim removed 4 bases at V and 4 bases at J, leaving 16 bases unmatched. The CDR3 DNA reads as TGTGCCAGCAGTTCCACGCGGACAGGGGACCCCATCTTCTATGGCTACACCTTC. It translates to CASSSTRTGDPIFYGYTF.

This clonotype was detected ten times or more. The chain uses TRBV12-3 or TRBV12-4 and TRBJ1-2, with TRBD1 identical over 9 bases. CDR3 size: 15 residues. V lost 5 bases, J lost 3 bases, and 7 bases stayed unmatched. CDR3 residues: CASSPGTGRDYGYTF. CDR3 in DNA: TGTGCCAGCAGTCCTGGGACAGGGAGAGACTATGGCTACACCTTC.

The CDR3 coding sequence is TGCAGTGCTAGAGAAAACAGGGTATTGAACACTGAAGCTTTCTTT. Translation gives CSARENRVLNTEAFF. The rearrangement uses TRBV20-1 and TRBJ1-1; weak D call: TRBD1 (6 bases). The CDR3 covers 15 residues. Germline V CDR1 and CDR2: DFQATT, SNEGSKA (reference sequence). V lost 0 bases, J lost 0 bases, and 11 bases lay in between.

V gene TRBV6-2 or TRBV6-3 combines with J gene TRBJ1-1; the D gene is possibly TRBD1 (6 bases). Trimming took off 6 bases at V and 7 bases at J, with 18 bases between the two ends. CDR3 size: 14 residues. Germline lookup yields CDR1 MNHEY and CDR2 SVGEGT. The CDR3 coding sequence is TGTGCCAGCAGCCCTGGATGGACAGTTTTTGAAGCTTTCTTT. Amino acids: CASSPGWTVFEAFF.

This clonotype has at least ten counts. The chain has TRBV3-1 and TRBJ1-1; maybe TRBD1 (5 bases). The V and J ends lost 0 bases and 10 bases respectively, with 12 bases between them. CDR1 and CDR2 from the germline V gene are LGHDT and YNNKEL (reference sequence). The CDR3 length is 13 residues. CDR3 protein: CASSQEGGRGAFF. The CDR3 DNA is TGTGCCAGCAGCCAAGAGGGAGGGAGGGGAGCTTTCTTT.

This clonotype was detected many times. The CDR3 spells CASSPPVVETQYF. The CDR3 DNA reads TGTGCCAGCTCACCTCCGGTGGTGGAGACCCAGTACTTC. The chain uses TRBV18 and TRBJ2-5; D gene uncertain. V was cut by 3 bases and J by 5 bases, with 10 bases left in between. The CDR3 runs 13 residues. Looked up from germline, CDR1 is KGHSH and CDR2 is LQKENI.

This rearrangement joins TRBV7-6 to TRBJ2-2; 11 positions agree with TRBD2. Germline V gene sequence: CDR1 SGHVS, CDR2 FNYEAQ. CDR3 length equals 17 residues. The J segment lost 6 bases and the V segment lost 5 bases, leaving 11 bases of the junction unmatched. CDR3: CASSPTSGDWRAGELFF. DNA of the CDR3: TGTGCCAGCAGCCCGACTAGCGGGGACTGGAGGGCCGGGGAGCTGTTTTTT.

This clonotype was seen more than once but under ten times. The chain links TRBV6-1 to TRBJ1-5; D ambiguous. Germline V gene data show CDR1 as MNHNS and CDR2 as SASEGT. V gave up 1 base and J gave up 7 bases, with 11 bases separating them. CDR3 length: 14 residues. The CDR3 coding sequence is TGTGCCAGCAGTGAAGGGGTACAAGGCCAGCCCCAGCATTTT. The encoded protein is CASSEGVQGQPQHF.